The sequence of this T cell receptor beta chain was determined in a study of CD8+ T cells in alopecia areata. Overall study: Disease severity was quantified as SALT score of affected scalp area.

Reverse transcribed after extraction, RNA yielded cDNA as the sequencing template. The protocol was immunoSEQ multiplex PCR, while the TCRdb copy is restricted to in-frame clones and leaves out a portion. The repertoire holds roughly 250,000 clones, with 60% as singletons. V dropped 4 bases and J dropped 6; count of bases not matched to a gene: 1. Germline values: CDR1 SGHRS, CDR2 YFSETQ. The CDR3 has 12 residues. Study-level results: Links between baseline CD8+ expansion and response need larger treated cohorts. Clonality was higher in lesional than normal scalp, especially in alopecia totalis/universalis.

This clone appeared a single time. As yet, its antigen is unknown. Treatment meaning: oral pan-JAK inhibitor, 5-10 mg twice daily. The specimen comprised CD4+ T cells sorted from blood, sampled at roughly week 53, from a patient treated with tofacitinib. The chain recombines TRBV5-1 with TRBJ1-2, with 9 bases matching TRBD1. This clonotype originated in a human donor with alopecia areata. The CDR3 coding sequence is TGCGCCAGCAGCAGGGACAGGGATGGCTACACCTTC. Encoded protein: CASSRDRDGYTF.